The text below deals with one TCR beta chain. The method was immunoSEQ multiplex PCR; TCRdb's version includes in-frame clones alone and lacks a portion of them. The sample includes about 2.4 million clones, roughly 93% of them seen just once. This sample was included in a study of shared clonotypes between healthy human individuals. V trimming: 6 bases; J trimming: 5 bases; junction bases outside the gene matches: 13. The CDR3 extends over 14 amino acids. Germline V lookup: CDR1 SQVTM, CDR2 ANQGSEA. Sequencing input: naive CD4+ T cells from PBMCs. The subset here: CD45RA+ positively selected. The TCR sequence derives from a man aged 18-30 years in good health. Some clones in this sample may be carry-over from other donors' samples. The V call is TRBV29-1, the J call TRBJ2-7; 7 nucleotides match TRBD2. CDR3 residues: CSVLGRESRNEQYF. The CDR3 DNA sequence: TGCAGCGTGCTGGGGCGGGAGAGTCGGAACGAGCAGTACTTC.